This entry describes one T cell receptor beta chain. The target antigen is unknown. The protocol was immunoSEQ multiplex PCR, while the TCRdb copy is restricted to in-frame clones and leaves out a portion. Of roughly 3,700 clones in the sample, around 23% were seen once. CDR1 is GTSNPN, CDR2 SVGIG, per germline (reference sequence). The CDR3 has 15 amino acids. The V end was cut by 3 bases, the J end by 4 bases, with 19 bases between. This sample is part of a study of sequential checkpoint blockade in melanoma. In the study overall: Each arm's sequence ended with maintenance nivolumab. Twenty-two patients had matched tumor biopsies before treatment and at week 13 after nivolumab or ipilimumab alone. General observations from the study: Pretreatment TIL clonality tracked with response in the nivolumab-first arm. Mutational load did not correlate with tumor T-cell fraction or clonality.

The treatment denotes: randomized to nivolumab then ipilimumab (arm A) or the reverse (arm B). The J gene is TRBJ2-7, the V gene TRBV30; TRBD1 might be the D (6 bases). This specimen was tumor tissue (inferred from file names), taken from a patient given nivolumab and ipilimumab in sequence. This TCR was recovered from a human donor with melanoma. CDR3 DNA: TGTGCCTGGAGCACAGGGATTTTTAGCTCGTACGAGCAGTACTTC. It translates to CAWSTGIFSSYEQYF.